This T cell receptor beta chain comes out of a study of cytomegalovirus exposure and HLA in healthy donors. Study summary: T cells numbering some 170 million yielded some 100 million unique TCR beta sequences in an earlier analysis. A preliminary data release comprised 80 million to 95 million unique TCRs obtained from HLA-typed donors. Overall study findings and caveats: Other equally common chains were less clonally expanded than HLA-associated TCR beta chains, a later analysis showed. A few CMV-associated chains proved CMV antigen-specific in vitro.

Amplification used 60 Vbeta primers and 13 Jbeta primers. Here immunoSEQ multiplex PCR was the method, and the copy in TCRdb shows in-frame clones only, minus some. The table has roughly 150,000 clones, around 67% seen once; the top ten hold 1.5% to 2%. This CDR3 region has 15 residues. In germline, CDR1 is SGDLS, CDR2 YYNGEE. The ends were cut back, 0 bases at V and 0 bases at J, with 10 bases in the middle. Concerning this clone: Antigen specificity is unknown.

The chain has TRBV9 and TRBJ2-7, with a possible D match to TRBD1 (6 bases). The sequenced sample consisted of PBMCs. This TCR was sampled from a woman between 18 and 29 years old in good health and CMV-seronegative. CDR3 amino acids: CASSVGDTVSYEQYF. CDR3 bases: TGTGCCAGCAGCGTAGGGGACACTGTCTCCTACGAGCAGTACTTC.